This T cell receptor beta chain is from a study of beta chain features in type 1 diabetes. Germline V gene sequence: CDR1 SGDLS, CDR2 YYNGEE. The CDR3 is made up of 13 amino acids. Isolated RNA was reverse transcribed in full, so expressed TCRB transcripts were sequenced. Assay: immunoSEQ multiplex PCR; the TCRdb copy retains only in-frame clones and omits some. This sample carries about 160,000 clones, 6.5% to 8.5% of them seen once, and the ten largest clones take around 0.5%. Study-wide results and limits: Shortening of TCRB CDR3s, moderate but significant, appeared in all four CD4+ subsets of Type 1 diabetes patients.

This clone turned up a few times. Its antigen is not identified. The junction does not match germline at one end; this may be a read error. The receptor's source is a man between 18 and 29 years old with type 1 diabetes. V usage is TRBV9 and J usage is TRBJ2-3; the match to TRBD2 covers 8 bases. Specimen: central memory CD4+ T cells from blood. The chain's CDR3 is CASSPNLGTSPDF. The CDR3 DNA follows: TGTGCCAGCAGTCCAAATCTCGGGACTAGTCCGGACTTT.